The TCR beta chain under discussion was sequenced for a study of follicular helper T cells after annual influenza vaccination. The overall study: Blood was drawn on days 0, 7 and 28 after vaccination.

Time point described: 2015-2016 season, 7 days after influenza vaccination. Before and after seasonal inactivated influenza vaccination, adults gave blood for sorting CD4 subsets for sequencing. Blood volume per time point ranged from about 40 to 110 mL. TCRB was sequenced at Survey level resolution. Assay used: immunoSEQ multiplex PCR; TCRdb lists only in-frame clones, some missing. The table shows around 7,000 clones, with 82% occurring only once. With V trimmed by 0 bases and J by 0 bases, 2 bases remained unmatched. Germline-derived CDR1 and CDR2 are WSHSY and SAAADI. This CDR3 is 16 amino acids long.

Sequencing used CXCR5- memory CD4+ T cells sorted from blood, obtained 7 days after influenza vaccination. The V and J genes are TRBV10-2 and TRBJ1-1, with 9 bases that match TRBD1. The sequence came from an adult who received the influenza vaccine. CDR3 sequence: CASSESGTGMNTEAFF. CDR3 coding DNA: TGCGCCAGCAGTGAGTCAGGGACAGGGATGAACACTGAAGCTTTCTTT.